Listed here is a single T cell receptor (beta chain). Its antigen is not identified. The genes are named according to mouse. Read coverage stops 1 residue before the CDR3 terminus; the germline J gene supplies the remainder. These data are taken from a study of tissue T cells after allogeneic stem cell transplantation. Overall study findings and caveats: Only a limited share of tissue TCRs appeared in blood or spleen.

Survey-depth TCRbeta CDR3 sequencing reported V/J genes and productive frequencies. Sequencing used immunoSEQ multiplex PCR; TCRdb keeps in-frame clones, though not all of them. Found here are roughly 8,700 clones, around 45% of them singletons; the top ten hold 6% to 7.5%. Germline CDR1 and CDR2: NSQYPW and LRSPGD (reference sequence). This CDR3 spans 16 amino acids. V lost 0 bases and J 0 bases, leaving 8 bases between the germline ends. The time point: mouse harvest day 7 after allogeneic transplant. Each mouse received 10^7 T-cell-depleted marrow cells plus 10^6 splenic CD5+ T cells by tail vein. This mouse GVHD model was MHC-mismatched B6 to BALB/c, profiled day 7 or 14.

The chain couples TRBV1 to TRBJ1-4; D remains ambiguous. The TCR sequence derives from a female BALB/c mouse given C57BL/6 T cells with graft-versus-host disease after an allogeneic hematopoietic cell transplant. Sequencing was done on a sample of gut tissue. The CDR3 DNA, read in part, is TGCACCTGCAGTGCAGATCGACGGGTTTCCAACGAAAGATTATTT. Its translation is CTCSADRRVSNERLF. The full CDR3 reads CTCSADRRVSNERLFF.